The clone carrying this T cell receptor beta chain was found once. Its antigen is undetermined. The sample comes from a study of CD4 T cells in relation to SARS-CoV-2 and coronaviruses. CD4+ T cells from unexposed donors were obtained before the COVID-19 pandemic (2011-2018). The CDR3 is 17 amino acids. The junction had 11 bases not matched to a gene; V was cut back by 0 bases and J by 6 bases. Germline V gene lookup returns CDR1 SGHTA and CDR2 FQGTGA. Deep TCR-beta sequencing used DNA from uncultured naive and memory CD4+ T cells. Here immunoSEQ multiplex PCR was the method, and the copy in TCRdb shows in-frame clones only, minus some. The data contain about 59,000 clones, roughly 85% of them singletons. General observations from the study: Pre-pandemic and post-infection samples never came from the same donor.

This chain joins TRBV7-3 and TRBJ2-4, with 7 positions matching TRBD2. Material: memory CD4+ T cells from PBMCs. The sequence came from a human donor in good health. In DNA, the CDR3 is TGTGCCAGCAGCTTAACCCCGGGGGGTCAAGGAGGAAACATTCAGTACTTC. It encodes CASSLTPGGQGGNIQYF.